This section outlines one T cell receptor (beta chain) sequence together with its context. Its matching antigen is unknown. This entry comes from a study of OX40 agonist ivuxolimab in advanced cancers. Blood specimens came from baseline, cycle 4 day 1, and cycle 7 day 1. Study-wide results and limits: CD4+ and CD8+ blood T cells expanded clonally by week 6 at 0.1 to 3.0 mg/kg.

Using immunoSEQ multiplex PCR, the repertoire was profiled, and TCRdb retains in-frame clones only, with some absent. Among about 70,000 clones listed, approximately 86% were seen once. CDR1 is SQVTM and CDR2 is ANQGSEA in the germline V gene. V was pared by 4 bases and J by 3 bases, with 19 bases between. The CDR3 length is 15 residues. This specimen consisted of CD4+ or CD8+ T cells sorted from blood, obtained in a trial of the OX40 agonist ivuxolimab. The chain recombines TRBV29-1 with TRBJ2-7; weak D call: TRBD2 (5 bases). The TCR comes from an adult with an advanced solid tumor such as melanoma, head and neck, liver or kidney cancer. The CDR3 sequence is CSVAAGGQRIYEQYF. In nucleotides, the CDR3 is TGCAGCGTTGCAGCAGGAGGCCAGCGGATCTACGAGCAGTACTTC.